What follows describes a single TCR beta chain. Its antigen is unknown. Relapse was seen in all patients after autologous stem cell transplantation, and brentuximab vedotin exposure was variable. Using immunoSEQ multiplex PCR, the repertoire was profiled, and TCRdb retains in-frame clones only, with some absent. The sample contains about 40,000 clones, around 63% of which appear only once. The data stem from a study of PD-1 blockade in classical Hodgkin lymphoma. About the study: Patients received nivolumab 3 mg/kg intravenously every 2 weeks. Overall study results and limits: Diversity in CD4+ TCRs, unlike that measured in CD8+ TCRs, had risen significantly by C4D1.

The CDR3 contains 13 residues. Trimming stripped 5 bases from V and 2 bases from J, with 9 bases between. Germline V gene lookup returns CDR1 SGHTA and CDR2 FQGTGA. Sequences were derived from peripheral blood mononuclear cells (PBMCs), sampled before the second cycle of nivolumab. The sequence was collected from a human donor with classical Hodgkin lymphoma. The chain couples TRBV7-3 to TRBJ2-5; no reliable D call. CDR3 sequence reads: CASSRVRQETQYF. In DNA, the CDR3 is TGTGCCAGCAGCCGTGTCAGGCAAGAGACCCAGTACTTC.